This T cell receptor (beta chain) emerged from a study of PD-L1 blockade in urothelial cancer. Generated by immunoSEQ multiplex PCR, the TCRdb table keeps only in-frame clones and is missing some. The top ten hold over 12% of the sample, which has about 50,000 clones, around 88% seen once. Stated time point: pretreatment peripheral blood. Germline values: CDR1 LGHNA, CDR2 YSLEER. This CDR3 has 15 amino acids. Trimming cost V 4 bases and J 4 bases; bases outside gene matches: 9. The sequence was collected from a woman aged 60-75 years with urothelial cancer. Sequences were derived from PBMCs, sampled around atezolizumab (anti-PD-L1) treatment. The J gene is TRBJ2-7, the V gene TRBV4-3, with 8 bases that match TRBD2. In nucleotides, the CDR3 is TGCGCCAGCAGCCCCAATTTGGCTAGCGGGTACGAGCAGTACTTC. As protein: CASSPNLASGYEQYF.